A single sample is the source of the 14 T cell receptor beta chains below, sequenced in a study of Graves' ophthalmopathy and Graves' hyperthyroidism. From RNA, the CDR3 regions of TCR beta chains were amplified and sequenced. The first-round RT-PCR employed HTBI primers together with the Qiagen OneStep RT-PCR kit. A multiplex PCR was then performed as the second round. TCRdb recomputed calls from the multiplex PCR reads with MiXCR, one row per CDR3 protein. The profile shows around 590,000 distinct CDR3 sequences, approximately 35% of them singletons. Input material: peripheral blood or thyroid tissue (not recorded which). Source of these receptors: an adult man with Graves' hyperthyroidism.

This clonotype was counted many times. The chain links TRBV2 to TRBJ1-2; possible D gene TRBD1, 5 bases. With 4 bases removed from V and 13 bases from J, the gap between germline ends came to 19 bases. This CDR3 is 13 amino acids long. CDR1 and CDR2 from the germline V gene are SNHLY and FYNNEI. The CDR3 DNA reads TGTGCCAGCAGTGTCCTACCCAGGGAGGGTTGCACCTTC. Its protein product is CASSVLPREGCTF.

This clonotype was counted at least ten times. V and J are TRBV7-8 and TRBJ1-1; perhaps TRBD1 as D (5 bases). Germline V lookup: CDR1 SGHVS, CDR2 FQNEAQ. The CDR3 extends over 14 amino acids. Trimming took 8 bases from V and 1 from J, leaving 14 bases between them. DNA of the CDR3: TGTGCCAGCCGAGACAGACTTGGGAACACTGAAGCTTTCTTT. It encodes CASRDRLGNTEAFF.

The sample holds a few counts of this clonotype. The DNA for the CDR3 is TGCAGCGCACTGGACAGGAACACAGATACGCAGTATTTT. Amino acids: CSALDRNTDTQYF. V is TRBV29-1 and J is TRBJ2-3, with 7 bases aligning to TRBD1. The CDR3 contains 13 residues. Germline-derived CDR1 and CDR2 are SQVTM and ANQGSEA. V dropped 7 bases and J dropped 2; count of bases not matched to a gene: 6.

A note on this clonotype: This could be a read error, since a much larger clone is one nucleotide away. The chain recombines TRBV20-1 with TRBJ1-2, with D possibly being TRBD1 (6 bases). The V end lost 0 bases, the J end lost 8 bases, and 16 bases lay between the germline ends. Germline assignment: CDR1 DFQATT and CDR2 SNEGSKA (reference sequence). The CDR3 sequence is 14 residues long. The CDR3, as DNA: TGCAGTGCTAGAGACCCGGGCAGGGGCTACGGCTACACCTTC. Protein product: CSARDPGRGYGYTF.

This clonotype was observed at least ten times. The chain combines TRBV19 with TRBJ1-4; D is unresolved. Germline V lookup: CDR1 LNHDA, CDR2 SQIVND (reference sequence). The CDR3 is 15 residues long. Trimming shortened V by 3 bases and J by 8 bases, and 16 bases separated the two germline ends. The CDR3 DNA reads TGTGCCAGTAGTATGAGTCGGGGTGAGAGGGAAAAACTGTTTTTT. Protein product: CASSMSRGEREKLFF.

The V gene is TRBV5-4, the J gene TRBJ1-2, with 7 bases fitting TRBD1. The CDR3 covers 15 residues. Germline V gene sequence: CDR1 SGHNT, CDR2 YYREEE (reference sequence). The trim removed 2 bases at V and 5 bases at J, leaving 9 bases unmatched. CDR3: CASSLEVRQGYGYTF. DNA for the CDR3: TGTGCCAGCAGCTTAGAAGTCAGACAGGGTTATGGCTACACCTTC.

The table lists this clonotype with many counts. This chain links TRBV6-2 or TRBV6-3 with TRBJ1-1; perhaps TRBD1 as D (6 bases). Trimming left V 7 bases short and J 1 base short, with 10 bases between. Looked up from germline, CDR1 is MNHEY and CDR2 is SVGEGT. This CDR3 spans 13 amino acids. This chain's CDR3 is CASTQTGNTEAFF. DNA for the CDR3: TGTGCCAGCACCCAGACAGGGAACACTGAAGCTTTCTTT.

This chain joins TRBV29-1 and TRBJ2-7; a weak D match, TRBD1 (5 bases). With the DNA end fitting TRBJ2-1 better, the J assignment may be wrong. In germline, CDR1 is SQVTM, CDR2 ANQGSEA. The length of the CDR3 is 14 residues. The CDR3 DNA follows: TGCAGCGCACCTAGGGCAGGGTTAGTTGATGAGCAGTTCTTC. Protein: CSAPRAGLVDEQFF.

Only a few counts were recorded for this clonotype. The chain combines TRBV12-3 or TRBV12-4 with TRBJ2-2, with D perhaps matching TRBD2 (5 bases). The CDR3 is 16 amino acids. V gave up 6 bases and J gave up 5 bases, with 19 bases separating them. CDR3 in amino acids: CASRLTGIAITGELFF. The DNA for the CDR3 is TGTGCCAGCAGGCTCACCGGGATAGCGATAACCGGGGAGCTGTTTTTT.

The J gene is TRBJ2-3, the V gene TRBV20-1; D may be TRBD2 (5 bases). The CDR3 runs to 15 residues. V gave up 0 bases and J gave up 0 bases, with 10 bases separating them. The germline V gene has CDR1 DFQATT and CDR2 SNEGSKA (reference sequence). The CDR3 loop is CSARDPWTSTDTQYF. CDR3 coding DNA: TGCAGTGCTAGAGATCCCTGGACTAGCACAGATACGCAGTATTTT.

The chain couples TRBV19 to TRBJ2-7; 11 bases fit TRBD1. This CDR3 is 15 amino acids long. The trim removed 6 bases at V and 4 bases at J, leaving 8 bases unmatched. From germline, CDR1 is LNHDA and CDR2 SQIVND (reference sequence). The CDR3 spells CASRDRDRGAYEQYF. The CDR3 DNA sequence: TGTGCCAGTAGAGACCGGGACAGGGGGGCGTACGAGCAGTACTTC.

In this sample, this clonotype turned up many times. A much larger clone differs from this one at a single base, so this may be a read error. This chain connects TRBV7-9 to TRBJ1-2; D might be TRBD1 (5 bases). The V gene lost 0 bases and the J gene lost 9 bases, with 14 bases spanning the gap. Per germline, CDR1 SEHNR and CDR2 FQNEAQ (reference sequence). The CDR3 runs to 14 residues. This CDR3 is CASSLAVGPRSYTF. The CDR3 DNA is TGTGCCAGCAGCTTAGCGGTGGGACCACGTAGCTACACCTTC.

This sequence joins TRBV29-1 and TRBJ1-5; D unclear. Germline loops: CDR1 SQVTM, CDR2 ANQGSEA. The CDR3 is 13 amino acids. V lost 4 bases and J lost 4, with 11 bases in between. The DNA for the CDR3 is TGCAGCGTTGCCGGGCCAACTAATCAGCCCCAGCATTTT. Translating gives CSVAGPTNQPQHF.

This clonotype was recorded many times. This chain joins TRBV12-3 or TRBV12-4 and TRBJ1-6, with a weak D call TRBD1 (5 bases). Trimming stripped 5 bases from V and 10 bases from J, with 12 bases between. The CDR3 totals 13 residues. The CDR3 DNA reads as TGTGCCAGCAGTCCCGCTAGGGACTCACCCCTCCACTTT. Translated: CASSPARDSPLHF.